This TCR beta chain was documented in a study of Tregs in tolerant kidney transplant recipients. In regard to this clone: The target antigen is unknown.

Trimming took 2 bases from V and 0 from J, leaving 5 bases between them. This CDR3 spans 13 amino acids. The germline V gene encodes CDR1 LNHDA and CDR2 SQIVND (reference sequence). The nonmyeloablative bone marrow transplants came from related graft donors, with transient mixed chimerism. Thawed PBMCs were FACS-sorted into unstimulated CD4+CD25+CD127- regulatory T cells, CD4+CD25- non-regulatory cells, CD4 and CD8 cells. The method was immunoSEQ multiplex PCR; TCRdb's version includes in-frame clones alone and lacks a portion of them. This table holds fewer than 95,000 clones, more than 85% found once. The study's findings and limits: Biological reproducibility was not directly addressed in this study. Tregs expanded with activated donor B cells seemed most donor-specific. Tolerant patients' donor-specific Tregs expanded beyond overall Tregs, suggesting antigen-driven growth.

The rearrangement joins TRBV19 to TRBJ2-7; D is unresolved. This specimen was CD4+ T cells from blood (PBMCs), taken 12 months after the transplant. The sequence was obtained from a human patient who received a combined kidney and bone marrow transplant. The graft donor may be the source of some T cells. The CDR3 loop is CASSIPGSYEQYF. The CDR3 nucleotides are TGTGCCAGTAGTATACCCGGCTCCTACGAGCAGTACTTC.